This is a list of T cell receptor beta chains from one sample in a study of identical twins. TCRdb called the 5' RACE reads again in MiXCR, with one record for every CDR3 protein. The repertoire includes over 600,000 distinct CDR3 sequences, 21% of them detected once, and approximately 4.5% sits in the top ten. These sequences were also reported in another study, on T cells expressing NK-cell markers.

What was sequenced was PBMCs. These receptors all stem from a woman aged 18 to 35 in good health. The CDR3 runs from the conserved cysteine through the conserved F or W. The order of the fields is J gene, clone size, CDR3 length, D gene, V gene, CDR3 protein, CDR3 DNA. D genes are given only for firm matches. Some rows have no size entry. The others give once, few or many, or a class for an expanded clone.

TRBJ1-1 few 14 NA TRBV20-1 CSATANAANTEAFF TGCAGTGCCACGGCAAACGCCGCGAACACTGAAGCTTTCTTT
TRBJ2-3 NA 17 TRBD2 TRBV12-5 CASGLDVLAGVPDTQYF TGTGCTAGTGGTTTGGATGTCCTAGCGGGAGTCCCAGATACGCAGTATTTT
TRBJ2-3 few 15 TRBD2 TRBV12-5 CASGLRLAGTDTQYF TGTGCTAGTGGTTTGCGGCTAGCGGGGACAGATACGCAGTATTTT
TRBJ2-2 NA 18 NA TRBV3-1 CASTQASLAGGNTGELFF TGTGCCAGCACCCAAGCTTCCCTGGCTGGCGGGAACACCGGGGAGCTGTTTTTT
TRBJ2-3 NA 13 NA TRBV20-1 CSATRGVTDTQYF TGCAGTGCTACGAGGGGGGTCACAGATACGCAGTATTTT
TRBJ2-7 NA 13 TRBD1 TRBV20-1 CSASLTGADEQYF TGCAGTGCTAGTCTTACAGGGGCCGACGAGCAGTACTTC
TRBJ2-3 NA 17 TRBD2 TRBV4-3 CASSQVGTSGSTDTQYF TGCGCCAGCAGCCAAGTTGGGACTAGCGGGAGTACAGATACGCAGTATTTT
TRBJ2-1 few 12 NA TRBV5-1 CASSFGIGEQFF TGCGCCAGCAGCTTCGGGATTGGGGAGCAGTTCTTC
TRBJ2-7 NA 13 NA TRBV6-1 CASLSARGYEQYF TGTGCCAGCCTCTCAGCCAGGGGCTACGAGCAGTACTTC
TRBJ2-1 NA 14 TRBD2 TRBV6-1 CASSLAGSVNEQFF TGTGCCAGCAGCCTAGCGGGGAGTGTAAATGAGCAGTTCTTC
TRBJ1-5 NA 16 NA TRBV10-3 CAISEVGDTCYQPQHF TGTGCCATCAGTGAAGTCGGGGACACCTGTTATCAGCCCCAGCATTTT
TRBJ2-3 few 16 NA TRBV7-9 CASNSPNNLPTDTQYF TGTGCCAGCAACTCCCCTAATAACTTGCCGACAGATACGCAGTATTTT
TRBJ1-1 many 13 NA TRBV5-1 CASSLDVGTEAFF TGCGCCAGCAGCTTGGACGTAGGGACTGAAGCTTTCTTT
TRBJ2-5 many 12 NA TRBV2 CASSGVRQTQYF TGTGCCAGCAGTGGGGTTCGGCAGACCCAGTACTTC
TRBJ1-5 NA 13 NA TRBV29-1 CSVGSGGTQPQHF TGCAGCGTGGGATCTGGGGGAACACAGCCCCAGCATTTT
TRBJ2-5 NA 15 TRBD1 TRBV5-5 CASSSWGTGWKTQYF TGTGCCAGCAGCTCTTGGGGGACAGGGTGGAAGACCCAGTACTTC
TRBJ2-7 NA 14 NA TRBV5-1 CASSLQGRGYEQYF TGCGCCAGCAGCCTACAGGGGAGGGGCTACGAGCAGTACTTC
TRBJ2-7 few 13 NA TRBV12-3/TRBV12-4 CASTFDSTYEQYF TGTGCCAGCACCTTTGACAGTACCTACGAGCAGTACTTC
TRBJ1-3 few 16 NA TRBV7-8 CASSRTPVVTGNTIYF TGTGCCAGCAGCCGGACCCCGGTGGTGACTGGAAACACCATATATTTT
TRBJ1-1 few 13 NA TRBV7-2 CASGAGANTEAFF TGTGCCAGCGGGGCAGGGGCGAACACTGAAGCTTTCTTT
TRBJ2-1 NA 16 TRBD2 TRBV5-4 CASSLGGGRSPGEQFF TGTGCCAGCAGCCTGGGCGGCGGGAGGTCCCCCGGCGAGCAGTTCTTC
TRBJ2-4 few 15 TRBD1 TRBV27 CASSFSRQGVNIQYF TGTGCCAGCAGTTTCTCCCGACAGGGGGTGAACATTCAGTACTTC
TRBJ1-6 few 15 NA TRBV7-6 CASSSATDYNSPLHF TGTGCCAGCAGCTCCGCCACAGATTATAATTCACCCCTCCACTTT
TRBJ2-1 few 14 TRBD1 TRBV5-6 CASSTDRVPNEQFF TGTGCCAGCAGCACGGACAGGGTACCGAATGAGCAGTTCTTC
TRBJ2-2 few 15 NA TRBV5-1 CASRRRDTNTGELFF TGCGCCAGCAGGCGGCGGGATACCAACACCGGGGAGCTGTTTTTT
TRBJ2-1 many 13 TRBD2 TRBV7-2 CASSFGLAHEQFF TGTGCCAGCAGCTTTGGACTAGCCCATGAGCAGTTCTTC
TRBJ2-5 NA 14 NA TRBV12-3/TRBV12-4 CASSRDGYQETQYF TGTGCCAGCAGTCGGGACGGGTACCAAGAGACCCAGTACTTC
TRBJ2-1 few 16 NA TRBV6-4 CASSELPLSSYNEQFF TGTGCCAGCAGTGAATTGCCCTTGAGCTCCTACAATGAGCAGTTCTTC
TRBJ2-3 few 18 TRBD2 TRBV7-6 CASSLEASGRSSTDTQYF TGTGCCAGCAGCTTAGAGGCTAGCGGACGGTCTAGCACAGATACGCAGTATTTT
TRBJ2-7 NA 13 NA TRBV20-1 CSARERGYYEQYF TGCAGTGCTAGAGAGCGTGGCTATTACGAGCAGTACTTC
TRBJ1-6 many 13 NA TRBV25-1 CASSGTNNSPLHF TGTGCCAGCAGTGGGACAAATAATTCACCCCTCCACTTT
TRBJ2-4 many 13 NA TRBV11-2 CASSLESGNIQYF TGTGCCAGCAGCTTAGAGTCAGGGAACATTCAGTACTTC
TRBJ2-1 few 16 TRBD2 TRBV6-5 CASSFRLAGVYNEQFF TGTGCCAGCAGTTTCAGACTAGCGGGAGTCTACAATGAGCAGTTCTTC
TRBJ2-1 NA 16 TRBD2 TRBV7-9 CASSPTGLAGVGEQFF TGTGCCAGCAGCCCGACCGGACTAGCGGGAGTCGGAGAGCAGTTCTTC
TRBJ2-3 few 15 TRBD2 TRBV7-9 CASSLRREATDTQYF TGTGCCAGCAGCTTAAGGCGGGAGGCTACAGATACGCAGTATTTT
TRBJ2-5 NA 16 NA TRBV12-3/TRBV12-4 CASTAGASEGLETQYF TGTGCCAGCACCGCGGGGGCTAGCGAAGGATTGGAGACCCAGTACTTC
TRBJ2-2 NA 16 TRBD2 TRBV12-5 CASGGLAGTPTGELFF TGTGCTAGTGGGGGACTAGCGGGAACCCCCACCGGGGAGCTGTTTTTT
TRBJ1-1 many 12 NA TRBV6-2/TRBV6-3 CASSEPNTEAFF TGTGCCAGCAGTGAACCAAACACTGAAGCTTTCTTT
TRBJ2-4 many 13 NA TRBV20-1 CSASVLAKNIQYF TGCAGTGCTAGCGTCTTAGCCAAAAACATTCAGTACTTC
TRBJ2-7 few 14 NA TRBV20-1 CSAREGLNSYEQYF TGCAGTGCTAGAGAGGGCCTAAACTCCTACGAGCAGTACTTC
TRBJ1-2 once 13 NA TRBV7-9 CASSPTTSYGYTF TGTGCCAGCAGCCCGACGACCAGCTATGGCTACACCTTC
TRBJ2-4 NA 16 NA TRBV20-1 CSASLRALSGKNIQYF TGCAGTGCTAGTCTTCGGGCCCTCTCGGGCAAAAACATTCAGTACTTC
TRBJ2-1 NA 17 TRBD2 TRBV4-2 CASSQGLLAGGYNEQFF TGTGCCAGCAGCCAAGGTCTACTAGCGGGAGGCTACAATGAGCAGTTCTTC
TRBJ2-5 few 13 NA TRBV10-3 CAIRQEFKETQYF TGTGCCATCAGACAGGAGTTTAAGGAGACCCAGTACTTC
TRBJ1-3 NA 14 NA TRBV6-2/TRBV6-3 CASRPVQSGNTIYF TGTGCCAGCAGGCCAGTACAATCTGGGAACACCATATATTTT
TRBJ2-7 few 16 NA TRBV10-3 CAISESPPPSSYEQYF TGTGCCATCAGTGAGTCCCCCCCCCCGAGCTCCTACGAGCAGTACTTC
TRBJ2-3 NA 17 NA TRBV6-4 CASSEVGLERRTDTQYF TGTGCCAGCAGTGAGGTGGGACTTGAAAGGCGGACAGATACGCAGTATTTT
TRBJ2-3 many 12 NA TRBV15 CATSEGGGTQYF TGTGCCACCAGCGAAGGGGGGGGCACGCAGTATTTT
TRBJ1-4 NA 19 NA TRBV15 CATSRDFGSGVATNEKLFF TGTGCCACCAGCAGAGATTTCGGATCGGGGGTTGCAACTAATGAAAAACTGTTTTTT
TRBJ2-5 many 12 NA TRBV10-2 CASSEDFGTQYF TGCGCCAGCAGTGAGGATTTCGGGACCCAGTACTTC
TRBJ2-5 few 12 NA TRBV29-1 CSVEPPRETQYF TGCAGCGTTGAACCGCCCCGAGAGACCCAGTACTTC
TRBJ2-2 NA 17 TRBD2 TRBV5-1 CASSTGLAGVETGELFF TGCGCCAGCAGCACCGGACTAGCGGGGGTTGAGACCGGGGAGCTGTTTTTT
TRBJ2-6 many 16 TRBD1 TRBV29-1 CSVWDRLPSGANVLTF TGCAGCGTTTGGGACAGGTTGCCGTCTGGGGCCAACGTCCTGACTTTC
TRBJ2-7 NA 15 NA TRBV7-9 CASSPRRAVGYEQYF TGTGCCAGCAGCCCACGTAGGGCAGTGGGCTACGAGCAGTACTTC
TRBJ1-1 NA 12 NA TRBV29-1 CSGGHGNTEAFF TGCAGCGGCGGGCACGGGAACACTGAAGCTTTCTTT
TRBJ2-5 many 12 NA TRBV2 CASSEAGETQYF TGTGCCAGCAGTGAAGCAGGAGAGACCCAGTACTTC